The 9 T cell receptor beta chains in this list originate from one sample, sequenced in a study of radiation and T cells in renal cell carcinoma. The time point denotes: blood 4 weeks post-SBRT, at nephrectomy. Treatment meaning: 15 Gy SBRT to primary tumor, nephrectomy 4 weeks later. Produced via immunoSEQ multiplex PCR; TCRdb's table is partial and in-frame only. This sample has roughly 170,000 clones, with about nine tenths found just once. Sample: blood, taken from a patient whose treatment included radiotherapy and nephrectomy. Receptors originate from a woman aged 45-59 years with renal cell carcinoma.

The rearrangement links TRBV21-1 to TRBJ1-5. TRBV21-1 is a pseudogene locus. The CDR3 extends over 14 amino acids. CDR3 nucleotide sequence: TGTGCCAGCATCTTAGGCCTTAGCAATCAGCCCCAGCATTTT. The encoded protein is CASILGLSNQPQHF.

The chain combines TRBV4-3 with TRBJ2-6; D gene unclear. The V gene's germline CDR1 is LGHNA and CDR2 YSLEER. This CDR3 region has 17 residues. V shed 0 bases and J shed 0 bases, with 9 bases lying between them. As DNA, the CDR3 is TGCGCCAGCAGCCAAGATAGCCAGGTCTCTGGGGCCAACGTCCTGACTTTC. Its translation is CASSQDSQVSGANVLTF.

The rearrangement joins TRBV6-6 to TRBJ2-5; 7 bases map to TRBD2. The CDR3 length is 15 residues. V gave up 5 bases and J gave up 2 bases; unmatched junction bases: 8. Germline CDR1 reads MNHNY; CDR2 reads SVGAGI (reference sequence). The CDR3 nucleotides are TGTGCCAGCAGTACCCCGGGGGGAACTCAAGAGACCCAGTACTTC. It codes for CASSTPGGTQETQYF.

The rearrangement uses TRBV4-1 and TRBJ2-7, with 11 bases fitting TRBD1. Germline V CDR1 and CDR2: MGHRA, YSYEKL. The CDR3 contains 15 residues. The V and J ends lost 5 bases and 2 bases, in that order; junction bases with no gene match: 5. The DNA for the CDR3 is TGCGCCAGCAGCTACGGGACAGGGGGGACCTACGAGCAGTACTTC. It specifies CASSYGTGGTYEQYF.

The chain employs TRBV4-1 and TRBJ2-1; D gene ambiguous. The length of the CDR3 is 13 residues. CDR1 is MGHRA, CDR2 YSYEKL, per germline. V was cut by 3 bases and J by 4 bases, with 7 bases left in between. CDR3 sequence (DNA): TGCGCCAGCAGCCAGCATCCTTACAATGAGCAGTTCTTC. As protein: CASSQHPYNEQFF.

V is TRBV11-2 and J is TRBJ2-7, with 12 bases that match TRBD1. After removal of 6 bases from V and 2 bases from J, the junction contained 2 bases not matched to a gene. This CDR3 is built from 14 residues. Germline V gene lookup returns CDR1 SGHAT and CDR2 FQNNGV. The DNA for the CDR3 is TGTGCCAGCAGTAGGGACAGGGGGCCCTACGAGCAGTACTTC. Residues: CASSRDRGPYEQYF.

The chain recombines TRBV4-1 with TRBJ2-2, with TRBD2 as a possible D gene (6 bases). The germline CDR1 and CDR2 sequences are MGHRA and YSYEKL. This CDR3 is 15 amino acids long. The V gene lost 1 base and the J gene lost 4 bases, with 10 bases spanning the gap. CDR3 bases: TGCGCCAGCAGCCAAGTAGAGGGAGGCACCGGGGAGCTGTTTTTT. Translation gives CASSQVEGGTGELFF.

This clone was recorded once. The chain combines TRBV2 with TRBJ1-2; no reliable D call. Germline CDR1 SNHLY, CDR2 FYNNEI. This CDR3 has 13 residues. The V gene lost 0 bases and the J gene lost 6 bases, with 8 bases spanning the gap. The CDR3 loop reads CASSEALGDGYTF. In nucleotides, the CDR3 is TGTGCCAGCAGTGAAGCGTTGGGCGATGGCTACACCTTC.

The V gene is TRBV4-1, the J gene TRBJ2-1; 10 nucleotides line up with TRBD1. This CDR3 has 18 residues. V dropped 0 bases and J dropped 7; count of bases not matched to a gene: 12. Per the germline V gene, CDR1 is MGHRA and CDR2 is YSYEKL. The CDR3 spells CASSQDPLGTGEWNEQFF. As DNA, the CDR3 is TGCGCCAGCAGCCAAGATCCCTTAGGGACAGGGGAGTGGAATGAGCAGTTCTTC.